This T cell receptor (beta chain) was sequenced in a study of T-cell memory formation after mild COVID-19. General study findings and limits: The appearance of some responding clones in pre-infection memory suggested that cross-reactive memory joined. Contracting clones from day 15 to 85 had balanced CD4/CD8; later expanders favoured CD4+.

UMIs and sample barcodes were carried by the TCR alpha and TCR beta cDNA libraries that 5'RACE produced using constant-segment primers. TCRdb recomputed calls from the 5' RACE reads with MiXCR, one row per CDR3 protein. The table has around 530,000 distinct CDR3 sequences, about a fifth seen once; the top ten hold roughly 8.3%. The germline V gene has CDR1 DFQATT and CDR2 SNEGSKA (reference sequence). This CDR3 region has 13 residues. V was shortened by 6 bases and J by 4 bases, with 15 bases between the two germline ends. In this sample, this clonotype turned up a few times. Its antigen is undetermined.

This clonotype was sampled from an adult woman who had mild COVID-19 (a few samples of this study predate the infection). Cell type and time point are not known. The material sequenced was PBMCs or a T cell subset sorted from them (not recorded which). V is TRBV20-1 and J is TRBJ1-2; possibly TRBD1 for D (5 bases). DNA for the CDR3: TGCAGTGCAAGGGACCGAATGATCTATGGCTACACCTTC. It encodes CSARDRMIYGYTF.